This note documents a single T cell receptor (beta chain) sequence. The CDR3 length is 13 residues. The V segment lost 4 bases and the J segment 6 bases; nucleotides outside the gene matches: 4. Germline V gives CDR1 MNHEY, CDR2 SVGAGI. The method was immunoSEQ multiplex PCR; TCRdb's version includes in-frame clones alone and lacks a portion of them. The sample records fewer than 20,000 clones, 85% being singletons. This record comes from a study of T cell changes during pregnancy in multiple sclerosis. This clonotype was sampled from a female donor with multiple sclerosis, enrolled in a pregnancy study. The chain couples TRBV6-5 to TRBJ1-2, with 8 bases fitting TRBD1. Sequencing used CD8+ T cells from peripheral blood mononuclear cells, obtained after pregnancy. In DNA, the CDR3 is TGTGCCAGCAGTTGGGACAGGACGGATGGCTACACCTTC. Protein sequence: CASSWDRTDGYTF.